This T cell receptor beta chain derives from a study of PD-1 blockade in classical Hodgkin lymphoma. Findings and caveats of the study: Lower baseline TCR diversity marked trial partial responders and progressors.

V lost 0 bases to trimming and J lost 7 bases, with 12 bases between them. The CDR3 has 14 residues. The germline V gene has CDR1 LGHNA and CDR2 YNFKEQ. As concerns this clone: Its antigen is as yet unknown.

Method: immunoSEQ multiplex PCR; TCRdb's copy keeps in-frame clones and lacks some. The sample lists around 41,000 clones; around 76% were seen once. All trial patients relapsed after autologous stem cell transplantation. This chain joins TRBV4-2 and TRBJ1-2; D possibly corresponds to TRBD1 (5 bases). This clonotype was sampled from a human donor with classical Hodgkin lymphoma. Material: peripheral blood mononuclear cells (PBMCs), obtained before the second cycle of nivolumab. Here the CDR3 DNA reads TGTGCCAGCAGCCAAGATCTTACAGGATCTGGCTACACCTTC. Protein sequence: CASSQDLTGSGYTF.